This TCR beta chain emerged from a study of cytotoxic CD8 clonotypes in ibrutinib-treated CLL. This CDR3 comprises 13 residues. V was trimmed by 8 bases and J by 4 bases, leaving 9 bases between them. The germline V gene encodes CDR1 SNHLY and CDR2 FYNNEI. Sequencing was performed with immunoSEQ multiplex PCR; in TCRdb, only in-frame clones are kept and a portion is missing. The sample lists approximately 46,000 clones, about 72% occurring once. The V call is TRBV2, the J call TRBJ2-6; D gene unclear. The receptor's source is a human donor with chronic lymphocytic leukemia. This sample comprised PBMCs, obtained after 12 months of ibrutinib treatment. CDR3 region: CASRVTGANVLTF. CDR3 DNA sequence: TGTGCCAGCCGGGTGACCGGGGCCAACGTCCTGACTTTC.